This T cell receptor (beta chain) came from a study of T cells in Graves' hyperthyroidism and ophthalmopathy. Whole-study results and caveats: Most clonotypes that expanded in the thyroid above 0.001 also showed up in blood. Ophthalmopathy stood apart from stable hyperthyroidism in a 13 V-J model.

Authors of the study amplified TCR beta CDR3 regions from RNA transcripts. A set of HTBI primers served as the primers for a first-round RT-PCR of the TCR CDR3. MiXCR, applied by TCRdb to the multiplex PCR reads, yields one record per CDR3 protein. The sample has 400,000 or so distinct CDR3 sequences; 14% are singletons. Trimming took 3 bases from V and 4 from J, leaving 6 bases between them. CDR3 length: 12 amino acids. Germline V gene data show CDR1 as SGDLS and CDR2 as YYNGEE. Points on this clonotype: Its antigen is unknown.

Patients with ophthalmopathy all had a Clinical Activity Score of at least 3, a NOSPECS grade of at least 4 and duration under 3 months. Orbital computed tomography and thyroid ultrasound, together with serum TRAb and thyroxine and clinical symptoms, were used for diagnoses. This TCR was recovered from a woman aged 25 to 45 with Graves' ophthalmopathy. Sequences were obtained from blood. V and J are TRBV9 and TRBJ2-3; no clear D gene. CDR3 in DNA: TGTGCCAGCAGCGCCTTATCAGATACGCAGTATTTT. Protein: CASSALSDTQYF.